A single sample gave rise to the 8 T cell receptor beta chains below, sequenced in a study of PD-1 blockade in mismatch repair-deficient tumors. The protocol was immunoSEQ multiplex PCR, while the TCRdb copy is restricted to in-frame clones and leaves out a portion. The profile shows about 24,000 clones, over 80% of them singletons. The input for sequencing was peripheral blood, taken 12 weeks after starting pembrolizumab. These receptor sequences come from an adult with mismatch repair-deficient cancer.

This chain joins TRBV5-1 and TRBJ1-1, with D unclear. This CDR3 has 13 amino acids. Germline-derived CDR1 and CDR2 are SGHRS and YFSETQ. V was trimmed by 2 bases and J by 1 base, leaving 6 bases between them. The CDR3 loop is CASSFQTNTEAFF. CDR3 nucleotides: TGCGCCAGCAGCTTCCAGACGAACACTGAAGCTTTCTTT.

As DNA, the CDR3 is TGCGCCAGCAGCTTTGGGGGCCAGGGGAACTACGAGCAGTACTTC. Encoded protein: CASSFGGQGNYEQYF. This chain joins TRBV5-1 and TRBJ2-7; the D gene is possibly TRBD1 (6 bases). Germline V CDR1 and CDR2: SGHRS, YFSETQ. The V gene lost 2 bases and the J gene lost 3 bases, with 15 bases spanning the gap. The CDR3 sequence is 15 residues long.

The rearrangement links TRBV9 to TRBJ2-3; 10 bases are a match to TRBD2. This CDR3 contains 17 residues. Germline V gene data show CDR1 as SGDLS and CDR2 as YYNGEE. V shed 3 bases, J shed 2 bases, and the junction held 9 bases outside the gene matches. DNA for the CDR3: TGTGCCAGCAGCGCCCGAACCGGACTAGCGGCCACAGATACGCAGTATTTT. Residues: CASSARTGLAATDTQYF.

CDR3 in DNA: TGTGCCAGCAGCCAAGAGTCGGCGGGAGGGCCATTCGAGCAGTACTTC. This gives the protein CASSQESAGGPFEQYF. The rearrangement joins TRBV4-2 to TRBJ2-7, with 9 bases aligning to TRBD2. V trimming: 0 bases; J trimming: 6 bases; junction bases outside the gene matches: 9. CDR1 and CDR2 from the germline V gene are LGHNA and YNFKEQ. The CDR3 sequence is 16 residues long.

The rearrangement uses TRBV5-4 and TRBJ2-6, with unresolved D. The CDR3 totals 16 residues. The germline V gene encodes CDR1 SGHNT and CDR2 YYREEE (reference sequence). V lost 0 bases and J 1 base, leaving 8 bases between the germline ends. CDR3 sequence reads: CASSLASGSGANVLTF. Written as DNA, the CDR3 is TGTGCCAGCAGCTTGGCGTCCGGGTCTGGGGCCAACGTCCTGACTTTC.

The chain employs TRBV27 and TRBJ2-3; tentatively, D is TRBD2 (5 bases). V shed 5 bases and J shed 9 bases, with 15 bases lying between them. CDR3 length equals 13 residues. CDR1 is MNHEY and CDR2 is SMNVEV in the germline V gene (reference sequence). The CDR3 loop reads CASSINSGITQYF. In nucleotides, the CDR3 is TGTGCCAGCAGTATAAATTCCGGGATAACGCAGTATTTT.

The rearrangement joins TRBV5-6 to TRBJ2-1; D gene ambiguous. The CDR3 covers 11 residues. Trimming shortened V by 3 bases and J by 4 bases, and 2 bases separated the two germline ends. Germline CDR1 reads SGHDT; CDR2 reads YYEEEE. CDR3 bases: TGTGCCAGCAGCTATTACAATGAGCAGTTCTTC. It specifies CASSYYNEQFF.

The rearrangement uses TRBV4-3 and TRBJ2-6; no definite D call. Germline loops: CDR1 LGHNA, CDR2 YSLEER. The CDR3 runs to 16 residues. V lost 0 bases to trimming and J lost 0 bases, with 6 bases between them. CDR3 protein: CASSQDGFSGANVLTF. The CDR3 region has the DNA TGCGCCAGCAGCCAAGATGGCTTCTCTGGGGCCAACGTCCTGACTTTC.